The 11 T cell receptor beta chains given below trace back to one sample, sequenced in a study of glioma-infiltrating T cells. Amplification of TCR alpha and beta CDR3 regions from RNA used iRepertoire nested multiplex PCR. MiXCR, run by TCRdb on the multiplex PCR reads, gives a single entry per CDR3 protein. The table lists about 410,000 distinct CDR3 sequences, around 45% of them singletons. Sequences were obtained from glioma tissue, nonneoplastic brain tissue, or PBMCs (not recorded which). These receptor sequences come from a human donor with low-grade glioma or glioblastoma, undergoing nonglioma brain surgery, or in good health (not recorded which).

J is TRBJ1-1 and V is TRBV6-2 or TRBV6-3; tentatively, D is TRBD1 (5 bases). The germline V and J ends were trimmed by 6 bases and 3 bases, with 17 bases remaining between them. CDR1 is MNHEY and CDR2 is SVGEGT in the germline V gene. This CDR3 comprises 15 residues. As DNA, the CDR3 is TGTGCCAGCAGCCCCTCAGGGAATCGGTACACTGAAGCTTTCTTT. It translates to CASSPSGNRYTEAFF.

About this clonotype itself: At one end the junction does not follow the germline gene, possibly because of a read error. V gene TRBV20-1 combines with J gene TRBJ2-3; D call uncertain. The CDR3 consists of 17 residues. The germline V gene encodes CDR1 DFQATT and CDR2 SNEGSKA (reference sequence). The CDR3 DNA sequence: TGCGGTGCTAGAGGCCGACATGGTCAAAAGTCCACAGATGCGCAGTATTTT. Its translation is CGARGRHGQKSTDAQYF.

The count of this clonotype is one. The CDR3 nucleotides are TGCAGTGCCACGTGGGCTAGCGGGGGGATTCACACGCAGTATTTT. Its translation: CSATWASGGIHTQYF. V and J are TRBV20-1 and TRBJ2-3; 11 bases match TRBD2. Trimming cost V 6 bases and J 9 bases; bases outside gene matches: 14. Germline CDR1 and CDR2: DFQATT and SNEGSKA (reference sequence). The CDR3 extends over 15 amino acids.

The V gene is TRBV6-2 or TRBV6-3, the J gene TRBJ1-1, with D unclear. The V gene lost 3 bases and the J gene lost 4 bases, with 12 bases spanning the gap. The CDR3 sequence is 14 residues long. Germline CDR1 is MNHEY and CDR2 is SVGEGT. The CDR3 coding sequence is TGTGCCAGCAGTTATAAGTGGGCGCCCACTGAAGCTTTCTTT. Encoded protein: CASSYKWAPTEAFF.

In this sample, this clonotype turned up many times. This chain links TRBV6-5 with TRBJ1-1; TRBD1 might be the D (6 bases). The V end lost 2 bases, the J end lost 5 bases, and 24 bases lay between the germline ends. This CDR3 spans 18 amino acids. Looked up from germline, CDR1 is MNHEY and CDR2 is SVGAGI. The CDR3 DNA sequence: TGTGCCAGCAGTTACCTCCGCTTATCCAACAGGGACAAGACTGAAGCTTTCTTT. This translates into CASSYLRLSNRDKTEAFF.

The chain recombines TRBV7-6 with TRBJ2-7, with D uncertain. Germline V lookup: CDR1 SGHVS, CDR2 FNYEAQ. CDR3 length: 13 residues. Between the trimmed V and J ends, which lost 3 bases and 3 bases, there was a span of 9 bases. The CDR3 region is CASSLGADYEQYF. CDR3 sequence (DNA): TGTGCCAGCAGCTTGGGCGCGGACTACGAGCAGTACTTC.

On this clonotype itself: It may be a read error: a sequence one base away is much more abundant. The V and J genes are TRBV28 and TRBJ2-1; D call uncertain. The germline gives CDR1 MDHEN, CDR2 SYDVKM. The V gene lost 5 bases and the J gene lost 6 bases, with 11 bases spanning the gap. The CDR3 consists of 13 residues. The CDR3 DNA follows: TGTGCCAGCAGTCCCCAGGACGGCAATGAGCAGTTCTTC. It yields the protein CASSPQDGNEQFF.

J is TRBJ2-1 and V is TRBV5-1; 9 nucleotides match TRBD2. The CDR3 contains 15 residues. Per the germline V gene, CDR1 is SGHRS and CDR2 is YFSETQ. The junction had 4 bases not matched to a gene; V was cut back by 2 bases and J by 4 bases. The CDR3 loop is CASSFGGGGYNEQFF. CDR3 nucleotides: TGCGCCAGCAGCTTCGGCGGGGGGGGGTACAATGAGCAGTTCTTC.

A few counts support this clonotype. This chain links TRBV6-2 or TRBV6-3 with TRBJ2-7; D remains ambiguous. The V end lost 0 bases, the J end lost 6 bases, and 6 bases lay between the germline ends. The CDR3 has 12 amino acids. CDR1 and CDR2 (germline): MNHEY, SVGEGT. CDR3 in amino acids: CASSYSYGEQYF. In DNA form, the CDR3 reads TGTGCCAGCAGTTACTCCTACGGCGAGCAGTACTTC.

The chain has TRBV10-3 and TRBJ2-7, with D uncertain. The CDR3 spans 13 residues. Trimming removed 3 bases at V and 6 bases at J, with 12 bases between. CDR1 and CDR2 (germline): ENHRY, SYGVKD. CDR3 loop: CAISDPISGEQYF. Written as DNA, the CDR3 is TGTGCCATCAGTGACCCCATATCGGGCGAGCAGTACTTC.

Points on this clonotype: As the CDR3 is not closed by the conserved phenylalanine or tryptophan, this likely results from a read error. J is TRBJ1-5 and V is TRBV28, with D possibly being TRBD1 (6 bases). V was pared by 4 bases and J by 9 bases, with 19 bases between. The CDR3 totals 15 residues. CDR1 is MDHEN and CDR2 is SYDVKM in the germline V gene. The CDR3 region is CASSSPGTPRMPQHL. The DNA for the CDR3 is TGTGCCAGCAGTTCGCCCGGGACACCCCGGATGCCCCAGCATCTT.